A selection of T cell receptor beta chains follows, all from one sample in a study of cytomegalovirus exposure and HLA in healthy donors. TCRdb keeps only in-frame clones here, not all; method: immunoSEQ multiplex PCR. The repertoire holds some 170,000 clones, with about 83% as singletons. Material for sequencing was PBMCs. The receptors derive from a female donor in good health and CMV-seronegative. Each CDR3 is given with its conserved first and last residue. A D gene is named only where the DNA matches it firmly. The size entry is marked missing in some rows and otherwise reads once, few, many or a size class.

D	J	size	V	CDR3	DNA
-	TRBJ2-7	-	TRBV2	CASSEGLAPAWEQYF	TGTGCCAGCAGTGAAGGGCTAGCGCCAGCCTGGGAGCAGTACTTC
-	TRBJ1-4	-	TRBV6-6	CASRRGGDTNEKLFF	TGTGCCAGCAGGAGGGGGGGGGACACTAATGAAAAACTGTTTTTT
TRBD2	TRBJ2-1	few	TRBV28	CASSLSGEGLRNEQFF	TGTGCCAGCAGCCTTAGCGGGGAGGGCCTTCGGAATGAGCAGTTCTTC
TRBD1	TRBJ2-7	-	TRBV29-1	CSVGTGVDEQYF	TGCAGCGTAGGGACAGGGGTTGACGAGCAGTACTTC
-	TRBJ2-1	-	TRBV11-3	CASSLNSGSYNEQFF	TGTGCCAGCAGCTTAAATAGCGGCTCCTACAATGAGCAGTTCTTC
-	TRBJ2-5	-	TRBV19	CASRSRQGGRETQYF	TGTGCCAGTAGGTCGCGGCAGGGTGGTAGGGAGACCCAGTACTTC
TRBD1	TRBJ1-4	-	TRBV27	CASSLSTGVKEKLFF	TGTGCCAGCAGTTTATCGACAGGGGTAAAAGAAAAACTGTTTTTT
-	TRBJ2-7	-	TRBV7-2	CASSLIPGLAYEQYF	TGTGCCAGCAGCTTAATCCCAGGCCTGGCCTACGAGCAGTACTTC
TRBD2	TRBJ2-3	-	TRBV7-8	CASSLVAGGFTDTQYF	TGTGCCAGCAGCTTAGTTGCGGGGGGGTTCACAGATACGCAGTATTTT
-	TRBJ2-3	-	TRBV10-3	CAISDGPGDLTDTQYF	TGTGCCATCAGTGATGGCCCAGGGGACCTCACAGATACGCAGTATTTT
TRBD2	TRBJ2-3	-	TRBV18	CASSSTRLAGGTSTDTQYF	TGTGCCAGCTCATCAACCCGACTAGCGGGGGGAACTAGCACAGATACGCAGTATTTT
-	TRBJ1-1	-	TRBV7-9	CSSSPTVVGTEAFF	TGTTCCAGCAGCCCTACCGTAGTTGGCACTGAAGCTTTCTTT
-	TRBJ1-2	-	TRBV29-1	CSVRGLNYGYTF	TGCAGCGTTAGGGGTTTAAACTATGGCTACACCTTC
-	TRBJ2-2	-	TRBV27	CASSLKRNTGELFF	TGTGCCAGCAGTTTAAAGCGAAACACCGGGGAGCTGTTTTTT
TRBD1	TRBJ2-5	-	TRBV7-9	CASSLGDREQETQYF	TGTGCCAGCAGCTTAGGGGACAGGGAACAAGAGACCCAGTACTTC
-	TRBJ2-1	-	TRBV18	CASSGAGINEQFF	TGTGCCAGCTCAGGAGCAGGGATCAATGAGCAGTTCTTC
TRBD2	TRBJ2-7	-	TRBV5-1	CASSFGTSGTYEQYF	TGCGCCAGCAGCTTTGGGACTAGCGGCACCTACGAGCAGTACTTC
TRBD1	TRBJ1-1	-	TRBV28	CASRTVLDRGKSEAFF	TGTGCCAGCAGGACTGTACTGGACAGGGGAAAGTCTGAAGCTTTCTTT
-	TRBJ2-7	-	TRBV4-1	CASSPAGFSNEQYF	TGCGCCAGCAGCCCCGCCGGGTTTTCCAACGAGCAGTACTTC
TRBD2	TRBJ2-7	-	TRBV7-9	CASSLAGTSGGKQYF	TGTGCCAGCAGCTTGGCAGGGACTAGCGGGGGTAAGCAGTACTTC
-	TRBJ2-1	-	TRBV9	CASSVGGGPGVEQFF	TGTGCCAGCAGCGTGGGAGGGGGGCCCGGGGTGGAGCAGTTCTTC
TRBD2	TRBJ2-1	-	TRBV7-9	CASSQFSGRAYNEQFF	TGTGCCAGCAGCCAATTTAGCGGGAGGGCTTACAATGAGCAGTTCTTC
TRBD1	TRBJ2-7	once	TRBV6-1	CASSSRGQGGQYF	TGTGCCAGCAGTTCTCGGGGACAGGGCGGGCAGTACTTC
TRBD1	TRBJ1-1	-	TRBV5-1	CASSFTGGTEAFF	TGCGCCAGCAGCTTTACAGGGGGCACTGAAGCTTTCTTT
TRBD1	TRBJ2-5	-	TRBV19	CASSMRTGQETQYF	TGTGCCAGTAGTATGCGGACAGGACAAGAGACCCAGTACTTC
TRBD1	TRBJ1-2	-	TRBV5-1	CASSLDRAGGYTF	TGCGCCAGCAGCCTCGACAGGGCTGGCGGCTACACCTTC
-	TRBJ1-5	-	TRBV10-3	CATGDDQPQHF	TGTGCCACCGGGGATGATCAGCCCCAGCATTTT
TRBD1	TRBJ2-7	-	TRBV7-8	CASSSTGGPYEQYF	TGTGCCAGCAGCTCTACAGGGGGCCCCTACGAGCAGTACTTC
-	TRBJ2-5	-	TRBV5-6	CASSLDQGYEETQYF	TGTGCCAGCAGCTTGGACCAGGGTTATGAAGAGACCCAGTACTTC
TRBD1	TRBJ1-5	-	TRBV18	CASSSTGGNQPQHF	TGTGCCAGCTCATCGACAGGGGGAAATCAGCCCCAGCATTTT
-	TRBJ2-2	few	TRBV9	CASSPREHANTGELFF	TGTGCCAGCAGCCCCCGGGAACACGCGAACACCGGGGAGCTGTTTTTT
TRBD1	TRBJ1-1	-	TRBV19	CASSPSLDRLYEAFF	TGTGCCAGTAGTCCCTCCTTGGACAGGCTCTATGAAGCTTTCTTT
TRBD1	TRBJ2-7	-	TRBV29-1	CSVEMGTDRGEQYF	TGCAGCGTTGAAATGGGGACCGACAGGGGCGAGCAGTACTTC
TRBD1	TRBJ1-3	-	TRBV5-5	CASSLRGQPTVSGNTIYF	TGTGCCAGCAGCTTGCGGGGACAGCCGACCGTCTCTGGAAACACCATATATTTT
TRBD1	TRBJ1-2	-	TRBV6-5	CASSQRTGGVYGYTF	TGTGCCAGCAGTCAACGGACAGGGGGCGTCTATGGCTACACCTTC
TRBD2	TRBJ2-3	-	TRBV5-1	CASSLFVPGGPDTQYF	TGCGCCAGCAGCTTGTTTGTGCCGGGAGGGCCAGATACGCAGTATTTT
TRBD2	TRBJ2-1	-	TRBV27	CASSPAGPRLAGKYNEQFF	TGTGCCAGCAGTCCCGCCGGCCCCCGACTAGCGGGGAAGTACAATGAGCAGTTCTTC
TRBD2	TRBJ2-7	-	TRBV11-3	CASSLPQSLAGSYEQYF	TGTGCCAGCAGCTTACCTCAGTCACTAGCGGGTTCCTACGAGCAGTACTTC
-	TRBJ2-7	-	TRBV14	CASSQDPIGLAEQYF	TGTGCCAGCAGCCAAGACCCTATTGGCCTAGCCGAGCAGTACTTC
-	TRBJ2-7	-	TRBV6-5	CASSYYGQAFEQYF	TGTGCCAGCAGTTACTACGGACAAGCCTTTGAGCAGTACTTC
-	TRBJ2-1	-	TRBV13	CASSGAGYNEQFF	TGTGCCAGCAGCGGGGCAGGGTACAATGAGCAGTTCTTC
TRBD1	TRBJ2-2	-	TRBV27	CASSLVPPTGMNTGELFF	TGTGCCAGCAGTCTGGTCCCTCCGACAGGGATGAACACCGGGGAGCTGTTTTTT
-	TRBJ2-5	-	TRBV29-1	CSAGAKGAGTQYF	TGCAGCGCGGGGGCGAAGGGGGCAGGGACCCAGTACTTC
TRBD2	TRBJ2-5	-	TRBV4-3	CASSRGTSAQETQYF	TGCGCCAGCAGCCGGGGGACTAGCGCGCAAGAGACCCAGTACTTC
-	TRBJ2-1	-	TRBV6-1	CASKVEGSYNEQFF	TGTGCCAGCAAGGTGGAGGGCTCCTACAATGAGCAGTTCTTC
-	TRBJ2-1	-	TRBV2	CASSELTVNEQFF	TGTGCCAGCAGTGAACTTACGGTCAATGAGCAGTTCTTC
TRBD1	TRBJ2-7	-	TRBV19	CASSPDRGQLDEQYF	TGTGCCAGTAGTCCAGACAGGGGTCAGTTGGACGAGCAGTACTTC
-	TRBJ2-2	-	TRBV6-1	CASSDRYRPAFSGELFF	TGTGCCAGCAGTGATCGATACAGGCCCGCGTTCTCCGGGGAGCTGTTTTTT
TRBD1	TRBJ2-5	few	TRBV29-1	CSVGSGTGQETQYF	TGCAGCGTTGGTTCCGGGACAGGGCAAGAGACCCAGTACTTC
-	TRBJ1-6	few	TRBV5-1	CASSLVAGSPLHF	TGCGCCAGCAGCTTGGTCGCGGGTTCACCCCTCCACTTT